The next 15 T cell receptor beta chains were all read from a single sample in a study of technical replicates of blood from several donors. The repertoire was sequenced with immunoSEQ multiplex PCR; TCRdb's copy has only in-frame clones and lacks some. The repertoire holds just over 80,000 clones, with roughly 96% as singletons. The sequencing sample was made of T cells isolated from PBMCs. The receptors were gathered from a human donor in good health.

V and J are TRBV18 and TRBJ1-5; TRBD1 matches 8 bases. V gave up 3 bases and J gave up 5 bases; unmatched junction bases: 9. Germline CDR1 is KGHSH and CDR2 is LQKENI. This CDR3 region has 16 residues. The CDR3 nucleotides are TGTGCCAGCTCACCTCTAGGGCAGGGGGCCGATCAGCCCCAGCATTTT. Its protein is CASSPLGQGADQPQHF. The variable domain in full, with the rest retrieved from reference TRBV18 and TRBJ1-5, is NAGVMQNPRHLVRRRGQEARLRCSPMKGHSHVYWYRQLPEEGLKFMVYLQKENIIDESGMPKERFSAEFPKEGPSILRIQQVVRGDSAAYFCASSPLGQGADQPQHFGDGTRLSIL.

The chain recombines TRBV7-3 with TRBJ2-1, with a possible D match to TRBD2 (6 bases). This CDR3 has 17 amino acids. CDR1 is SGHTA and CDR2 is FQGTGA in the germline V gene. Trimming took off 2 bases at V and 4 bases at J, with 18 bases between the two ends. The CDR3 region has the DNA TGTGCCAGCAGCTTACTACCTCCGGGAGAAGCTTACAATGAGCAGTTCTTC. Translating it yields CASSLLPPGEAYNEQFF.

This clone was seen once. The V call is TRBV6-1, the J call TRBJ1-1, with unresolved D. V was shortened by 3 bases and J by 4 bases, with 12 bases between the two germline ends. CDR3 length equals 14 residues. The V gene's germline CDR1 is MNHNS and CDR2 SASEGT. The CDR3 protein is CASSDPWTGTEAFF. The CDR3 DNA sequence: TGTGCCAGCAGTGATCCCTGGACTGGCACTGAAGCTTTCTTT.

V gene TRBV5-1 combines with J gene TRBJ1-2, with 10 bases matching TRBD1. V trimming: 2 bases; J trimming: 4 bases; junction bases outside the gene matches: 2. The CDR3 has 14 residues. Germline CDR1 is SGHRS and CDR2 is YFSETQ. This chain's CDR3 is CASSLGDRGYGYTF. The CDR3 DNA follows: TGCGCCAGCAGCTTAGGGGACAGGGGCTATGGCTACACCTTC.

This rearrangement joins TRBV7-2 to TRBJ2-1, with 7 bases that match TRBD1. This CDR3 is 16 amino acids long. V shed 5 bases and J 0 bases; nucleotides not matched to a gene: 7. Germline CDR1 SGHTA, CDR2 FQGNSA. DNA for the CDR3: TGTGCCAGCAGCCGCGGACAGGTCAGCTCCTACAATGAGCAGTTCTTC. It codes for CASSRGQVSSYNEQFF.

This clone was recorded once. The gene calls are TRBV7-2 and TRBJ1-4, with D maybe TRBD1 (5 bases). Germline V gene data show CDR1 as SGHTA and CDR2 as FQGNSA. The V gene lost 5 bases and the J gene lost 8 bases, with 15 bases spanning the gap. The CDR3 sequence is 14 residues long. DNA for the CDR3: TGTGCCAGCAGCGCTCAGGGCCCAGGGGAAAAACTGTTTTTT. Its translation: CASSAQGPGEKLFF.

The chain combines TRBV6-4 with TRBJ2-2, with TRBD2 matching 11 bases. V gave up 6 bases and J gave up 6 bases; unmatched junction bases: 9. The germline V gene encodes CDR1 MRHNA and CDR2 SNTAGT. The CDR3 length is 16 residues. CDR3 in amino acids: CASRPTSGRSPGELFF. CDR3 nucleotides: TGTGCCAGCAGGCCCACTAGCGGGAGATCCCCCGGGGAGCTGTTTTTT.

The sample holds one count of this clone. DNA for the CDR3: TGTGCCAGCCTAGAAAGATTGAACACTGAAGCTTTCTTT. Amino acid sequence: CASLERLNTEAFF. The genes are TRBV28 and TRBJ1-1; D remains ambiguous. CDR3 length: 13 residues. Germline CDR1 is MDHEN and CDR2 is SYDVKM. Trimming shortened V by 8 bases and J by 0 bases, and 10 bases separated the two germline ends.

The chain uses TRBV29-1 and TRBJ1-1; TRBD1 is a possible D gene (5 bases). Per the germline V gene, CDR1 is SQVTM and CDR2 is ANQGSEA. The CDR3 runs to 13 residues. Trimming stripped 5 bases from V and 3 bases from J, with 13 bases between. The CDR3 region has the DNA TGCAGCGTTACGAGGGGCGGGGACACTGAAGCTTTCTTT. Translation: CSVTRGGDTEAFF. The whole variable domain, remainder taken from reference TRBV29-1 and TRBJ1-1, is SAVISQKPSRDICQRGTSLTIQCQVDSQVTMMFWYRQQPGQSLTLIATANQGSEATYESGFVIDKFPISRPNLTFSTLTVSNMSPEDSSIYLCSVTRGGDTEAFFGQGTRLTVV.

The chain links TRBV18 to TRBJ2-1; 9 positions match TRBD2. Germline V lookup: CDR1 KGHSH, CDR2 LQKENI. CDR3 length equals 16 residues. V gave up 3 bases and J gave up 6 bases; unmatched junction bases: 9. The CDR3 sequence: CASSPARGLASNEQFF. DNA of the CDR3: TGTGCCAGCTCACCGGCACGGGGACTAGCAAGCAATGAGCAGTTCTTC.

The chain joins TRBV19 to TRBJ2-7, with 7 bases identical to TRBD1. The CDR3 sequence is 18 residues long. The J segment lost 2 bases and the V segment lost 2 bases, leaving 15 bases of the junction unmatched. Germline V gene sequence: CDR1 LNHDA, CDR2 SQIVND (reference sequence). The CDR3 region has the DNA TGTGCCAGTAGTATATTATTTCCGGGACAGCCTACTCCCTACGAGCAGTACTTC. Translated: CASSILFPGQPTPYEQYF.

The rearrangement joins TRBV19 to TRBJ1-1; D unresolved. The CDR3 has 14 residues. The germline V gene has CDR1 LNHDA and CDR2 SQIVND (reference sequence). The CDR3 here is CVTRGESGNTEAFF. The CDR3 DNA is TGTGTCACACGCGGGGAGTCGGGGAACACTGAAGCTTTCTTT.

The chain uses TRBV19 and TRBJ2-1; 11 bases agree with TRBD2. This CDR3 region has 16 residues. J gave up 6 bases and V 3 bases, and 7 bases lay outside the gene matches. The germline V gene encodes CDR1 LNHDA and CDR2 SQIVND (reference sequence). In nucleotides, the CDR3 is TGTGCCAGTAGTATCTTAGCGGGAGGGCCCCCCAATGAGCAGTTCTTC. Translation: CASSILAGGPPNEQFF. The complete variable domain, with remaining parts taken from reference TRBV19 and TRBJ2-1, reads DGGITQSPKYLFRKEGQNVTLSCEQNLNHDAMYWYRQDPGQGLRLIYYSQIVNDFQKGDIAEGYSVSREKKESFPLTVTSAQKNPTAFYLCASSILAGGPPNEQFFGPGTRLTVL.

This chain links TRBV25-1 with TRBJ2-7; D gene uncertain. V dropped 8 bases and J dropped 0 bases, with 5 bases sitting between them. Germline V gene sequence: CDR1 MGHDK, CDR2 SYGVNS. The length of the CDR3 is 11 residues. CDR3 sequence: CASGFSYEQYF. CDR3 sequence (DNA): TGTGCCAGCGGCTTCTCCTACGAGCAGTACTTC.

The genes are TRBV5-5 and TRBJ1-5, with D perhaps matching TRBD1 (6 bases). The CDR3 has 12 residues. CDR1 and CDR2 (germline): SGHKS, YYEKEE (reference sequence). The V end lost 7 bases, the J end lost 5 bases, and 10 bases lay between the germline ends. CDR3 coding DNA: TGTGCCAGCGGGGCAGGGGATCAGCCCCAGCATTTT. Its protein product is CASGAGDQPQHF.